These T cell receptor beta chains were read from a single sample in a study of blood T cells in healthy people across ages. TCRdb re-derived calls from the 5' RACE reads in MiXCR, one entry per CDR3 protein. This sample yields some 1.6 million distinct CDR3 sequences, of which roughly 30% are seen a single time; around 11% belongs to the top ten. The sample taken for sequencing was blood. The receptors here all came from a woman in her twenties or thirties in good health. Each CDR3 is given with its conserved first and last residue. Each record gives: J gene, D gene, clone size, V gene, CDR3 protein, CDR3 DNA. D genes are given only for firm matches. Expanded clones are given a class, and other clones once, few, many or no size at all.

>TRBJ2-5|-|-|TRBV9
CASSVGHSGYEQHF
TGTGCCAGCAGCGTAGGGCATTCGGGTTACGAGCAGCACTTC
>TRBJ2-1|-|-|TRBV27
CASSIDAYPNEQFF
TGTGCCAGCAGTATAGACGCCTACCCAAATGAGCAGTTCTTC
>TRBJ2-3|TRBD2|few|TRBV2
CASRVSGSTDTQYF
TGTGCCAGCAGAGTTAGCGGGAGCACAGATACGCAGTATTTT
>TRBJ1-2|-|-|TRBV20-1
CSALGRDGFYGYTF
TGCAGTGCTCTCGGTCGGGACGGCTTCTATGGCTACACCTTC
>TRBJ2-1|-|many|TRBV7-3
CASGGAYNEQFF
TGTGCCAGCGGCGGGGCCTACAATGAGCAGTTCTTC
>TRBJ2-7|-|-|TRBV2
CASSFNREGTYEQYF
TGTGCCAGCAGTTTCAACAGGGAGGGCACCTACGAGCAGTACTTC
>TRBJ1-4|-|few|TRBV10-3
CAISDRGKNEKLFF
TGTGCCATCAGTGATAGAGGGAAGAATGAAAAACTGTTTTTT
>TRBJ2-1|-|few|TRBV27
CASSLSTRASYNEQFF
TGTGCCAGCAGTTTATCGACCAGGGCCTCCTACAATGAGCAGTTCTTC
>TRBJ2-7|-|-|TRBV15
CATSRSLYEQYF
TGTGCCACCAGCAGAAGCCTTTACGAGCAGTACTTC
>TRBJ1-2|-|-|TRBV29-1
CSAMTPTNYGYTF
TGCAGCGCAATGACACCTACTAACTATGGCTACACCTTC
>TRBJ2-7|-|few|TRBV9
CASSIDGFGLYEQYF
TGTGCCAGCAGCATAGACGGATTTGGGCTCTACGAGCAGTACTTC
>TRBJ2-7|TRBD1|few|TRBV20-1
CSARDWRQGAHEQYF
TGCAGTGCTAGAGATTGGAGACAGGGGGCTCACGAGCAGTACTTC
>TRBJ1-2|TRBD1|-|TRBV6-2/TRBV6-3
CASSYTRQGGLYGYTF
TGTGCCAGCAGTTACACGCGACAGGGAGGTCTGTATGGCTACACCTTC
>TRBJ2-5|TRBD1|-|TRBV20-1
CRATRGPETQYF
TGCAGGGCTACAAGGGGGCCCGAGACCCAGTACTTC
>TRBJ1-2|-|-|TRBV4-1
CASSQVGQMKGIGYTF
TGCGCCAGCAGCCAAGTAGGACAGATGAAGGGTATAGGCTACACCTTC
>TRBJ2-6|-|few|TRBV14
CASSQDLSSGANVLTF
TGTGCCAGCAGCCAAGATCTAAGCTCTGGGGCCAACGTCCTGACTTTC